This T cell receptor beta chain was profiled in a study of blood T cell repertoires in COVID-19. Study-level information: The United States, Italy and Spain provided the acute and convalescent COVID-19 samples.

This table comes from immunoSEQ multiplex PCR, and its TCRdb copy is limited to in-frame clones, with some not included. Of over 250,000 clones listed, approximately 86% are singletons. The CDR3 extends over 13 amino acids. Per the germline V gene, CDR1 is SGDLS and CDR2 is YYNGEE. Trimming shortened V by 0 bases and J by 9 bases, and 10 bases separated the two germline ends. The participants were between about 18 and 95 years old and came from about two dozen US areas. Two consecutive negative NP/OP PCR tests, clearance, or resolved symptoms defined Cohort 3 recovery. The sequenced sample consisted of PBMCs or T cells enriched from blood (not recorded which). The chain combines TRBV9 with TRBJ1-5; D gene ambiguous. The sequence derives from a young woman who had recovered from COVID-19. CDR3 residues: CASSVAGTWPQHF. The CDR3 DNA reads as TGTGCCAGCAGCGTAGCAGGCACGTGGCCCCAGCATTTT.